Only one count was recorded for the clone carrying this T cell receptor (beta chain). Generated by immunoSEQ multiplex PCR, the TCRdb table keeps only in-frame clones and is missing some. The sample carries about 140,000 clones, about nine tenths recorded once. The sample belongs to a study of T cell responses to AZD1222 COVID-19 vaccine. This CDR3 has 13 amino acids. Germline CDR1 is PRHDT and CDR2 is FYEKMQ (reference sequence). The ends were cut back, 0 bases at V and 8 bases at J, with 10 bases in the middle. This rearrangement joins TRBV13 to TRBJ1-2; possible D gene TRBD1, 5 bases. This specimen was peripheral blood, taken on day 0 of AZD1222 vaccination. The sequence came from an adult in good health. The CDR3 bases are TGTGCCAGCAGCTTAGGACTGGGGGGAGGCTACACCTTC. Amino acid sequence: CASSLGLGGGYTF.